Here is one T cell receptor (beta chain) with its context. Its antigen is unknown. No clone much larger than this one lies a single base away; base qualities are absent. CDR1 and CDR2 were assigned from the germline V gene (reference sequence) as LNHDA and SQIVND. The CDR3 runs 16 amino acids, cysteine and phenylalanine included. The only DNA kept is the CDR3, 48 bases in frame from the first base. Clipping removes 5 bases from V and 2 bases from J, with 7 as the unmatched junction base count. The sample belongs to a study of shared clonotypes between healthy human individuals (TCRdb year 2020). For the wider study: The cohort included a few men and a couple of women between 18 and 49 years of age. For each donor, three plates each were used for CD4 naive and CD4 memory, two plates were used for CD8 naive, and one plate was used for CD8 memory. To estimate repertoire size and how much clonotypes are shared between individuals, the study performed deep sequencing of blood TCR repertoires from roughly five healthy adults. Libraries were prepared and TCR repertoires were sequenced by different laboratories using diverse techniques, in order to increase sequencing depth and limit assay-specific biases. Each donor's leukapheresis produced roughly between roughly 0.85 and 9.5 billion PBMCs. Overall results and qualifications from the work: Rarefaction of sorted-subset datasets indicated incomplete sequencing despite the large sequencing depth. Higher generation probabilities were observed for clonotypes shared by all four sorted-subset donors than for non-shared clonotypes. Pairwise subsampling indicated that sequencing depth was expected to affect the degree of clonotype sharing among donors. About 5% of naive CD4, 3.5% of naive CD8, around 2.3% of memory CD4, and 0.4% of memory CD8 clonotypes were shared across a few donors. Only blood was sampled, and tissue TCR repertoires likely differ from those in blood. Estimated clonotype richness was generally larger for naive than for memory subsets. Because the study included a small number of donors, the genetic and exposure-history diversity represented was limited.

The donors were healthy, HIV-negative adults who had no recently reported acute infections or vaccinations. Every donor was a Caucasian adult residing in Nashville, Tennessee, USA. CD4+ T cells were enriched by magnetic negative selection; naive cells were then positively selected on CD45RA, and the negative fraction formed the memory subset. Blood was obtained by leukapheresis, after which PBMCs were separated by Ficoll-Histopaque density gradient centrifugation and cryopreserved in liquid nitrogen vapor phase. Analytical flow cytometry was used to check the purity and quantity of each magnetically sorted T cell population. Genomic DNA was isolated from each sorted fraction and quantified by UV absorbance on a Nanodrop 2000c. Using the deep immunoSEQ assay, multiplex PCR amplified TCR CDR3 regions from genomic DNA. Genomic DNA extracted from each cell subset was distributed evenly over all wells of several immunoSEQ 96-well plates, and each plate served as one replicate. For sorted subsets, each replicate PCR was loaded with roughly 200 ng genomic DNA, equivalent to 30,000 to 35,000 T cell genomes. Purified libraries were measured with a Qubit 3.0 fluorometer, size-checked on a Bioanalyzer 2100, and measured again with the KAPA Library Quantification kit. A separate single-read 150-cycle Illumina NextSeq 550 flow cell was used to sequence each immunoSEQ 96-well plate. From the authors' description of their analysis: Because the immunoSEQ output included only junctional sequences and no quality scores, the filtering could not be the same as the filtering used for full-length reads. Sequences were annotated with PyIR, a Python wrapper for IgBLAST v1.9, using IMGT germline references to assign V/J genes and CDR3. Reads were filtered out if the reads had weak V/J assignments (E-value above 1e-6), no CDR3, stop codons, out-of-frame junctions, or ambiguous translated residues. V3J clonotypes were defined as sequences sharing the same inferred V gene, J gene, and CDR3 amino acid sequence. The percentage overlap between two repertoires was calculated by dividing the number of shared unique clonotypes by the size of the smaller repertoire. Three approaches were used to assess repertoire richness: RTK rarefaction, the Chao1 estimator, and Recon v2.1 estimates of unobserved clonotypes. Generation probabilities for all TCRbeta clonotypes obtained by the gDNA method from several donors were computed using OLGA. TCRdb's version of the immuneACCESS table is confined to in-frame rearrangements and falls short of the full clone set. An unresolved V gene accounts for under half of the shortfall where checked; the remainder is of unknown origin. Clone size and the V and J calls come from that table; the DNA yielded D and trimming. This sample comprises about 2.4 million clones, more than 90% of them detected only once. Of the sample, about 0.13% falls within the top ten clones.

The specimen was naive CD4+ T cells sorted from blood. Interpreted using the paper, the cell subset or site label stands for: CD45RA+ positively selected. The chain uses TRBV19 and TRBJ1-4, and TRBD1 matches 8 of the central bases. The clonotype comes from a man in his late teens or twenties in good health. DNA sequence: TGTGCCAGTAGTGACGGACAGGGTACGACTAATGAAAAACTGTTTTTT. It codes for CASSDGQGTTNEKLFF.